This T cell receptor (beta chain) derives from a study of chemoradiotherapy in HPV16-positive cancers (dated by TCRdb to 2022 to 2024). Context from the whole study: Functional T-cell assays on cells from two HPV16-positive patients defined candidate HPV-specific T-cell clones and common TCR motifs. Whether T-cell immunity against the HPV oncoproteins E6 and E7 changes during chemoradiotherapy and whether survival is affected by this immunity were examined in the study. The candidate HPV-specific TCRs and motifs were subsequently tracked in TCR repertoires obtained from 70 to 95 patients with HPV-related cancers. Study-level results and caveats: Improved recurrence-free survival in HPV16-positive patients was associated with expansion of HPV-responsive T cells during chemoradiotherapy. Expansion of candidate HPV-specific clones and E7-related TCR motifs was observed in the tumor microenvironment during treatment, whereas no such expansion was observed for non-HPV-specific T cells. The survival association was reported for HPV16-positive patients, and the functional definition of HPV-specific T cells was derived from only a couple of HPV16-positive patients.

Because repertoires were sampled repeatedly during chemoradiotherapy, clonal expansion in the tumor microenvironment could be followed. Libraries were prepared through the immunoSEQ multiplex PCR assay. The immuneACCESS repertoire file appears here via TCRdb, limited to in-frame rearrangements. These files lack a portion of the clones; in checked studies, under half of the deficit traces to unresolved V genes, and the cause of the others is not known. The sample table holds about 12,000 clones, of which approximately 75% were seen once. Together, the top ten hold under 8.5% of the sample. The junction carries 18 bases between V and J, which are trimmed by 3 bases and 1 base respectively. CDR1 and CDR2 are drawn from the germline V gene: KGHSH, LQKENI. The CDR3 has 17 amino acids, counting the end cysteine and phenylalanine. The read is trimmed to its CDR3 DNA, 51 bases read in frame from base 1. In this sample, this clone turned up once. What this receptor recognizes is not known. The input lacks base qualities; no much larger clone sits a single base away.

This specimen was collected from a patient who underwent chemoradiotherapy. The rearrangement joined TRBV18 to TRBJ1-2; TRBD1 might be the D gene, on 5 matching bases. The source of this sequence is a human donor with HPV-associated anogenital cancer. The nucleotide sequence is TGTGCCAGCTCACCTGGGACCGAAAACTCAGATAACTATGGCTACACCTTC. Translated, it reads CASSPGTENSDNYGYTF.